This T cell receptor beta chain was captured by sequencing in a study of T cell responses to AZD1222 COVID-19 vaccine. Study outcomes and limitations: Seropositive at baseline were only five or six AZD1222 recipients. Unmutated variant regions are reportedly targeted by nearly half of spike-specific TCRs. Clonal diversity was possibly underestimated, and the donors were mostly white British, with more females. Receipt of two AZD1222 doses was followed by a rise in Spike-specific TCR breadth and depth.

Points on this clone: Its antigen is undetermined.

The repertoire was sequenced with immunoSEQ multiplex PCR; TCRdb's copy has only in-frame clones and lacks some. The sample has about 140,000 clones, and its top ten clones hold about 2.3%. The clonotype comes from an adult in good health. Sequenced material: peripheral blood.

CDR3 nucleotide sequence: TGTGCCAGCAGCTTAGCTCCGGGGGTCGGCAATCAGCCCCAGCATTTT. Translation gives CASSLAPGVGNQPQHF. The rearrangement uses TRBV7-8 and TRBJ1-5, with D perhaps matching TRBD1 (5 bases). The germline V gene has CDR1 SGHVS and CDR2 FQNEAQ. The CDR3 length is 16 residues. Trimming removed 0 bases from V and 2 bases from J, with 11 bases in between.